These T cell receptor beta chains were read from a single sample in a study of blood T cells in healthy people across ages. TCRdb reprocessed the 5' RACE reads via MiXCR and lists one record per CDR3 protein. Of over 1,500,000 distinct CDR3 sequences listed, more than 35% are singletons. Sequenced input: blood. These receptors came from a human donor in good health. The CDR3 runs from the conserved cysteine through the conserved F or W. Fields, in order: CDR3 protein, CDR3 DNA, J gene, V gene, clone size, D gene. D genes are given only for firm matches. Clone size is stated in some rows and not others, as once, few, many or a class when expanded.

CDR3 protein: CASSDYGETQYF
CDR3 DNA: TGTGCCAGCAGCGACTATGGGGAGACCCAGTACTTC
J gene: TRBJ2-5
V gene: TRBV9
clone size: -
D gene: -

CDR3 protein: CASSLVGWNEQFF
CDR3 DNA: TGTGCCAGCAGCTTGGTGGGGTGGAATGAGCAGTTCTTC
J gene: TRBJ2-1
V gene: TRBV13
clone size: few
D gene: -

CDR3 protein: CATSDPLGANVLTF
CDR3 DNA: TGTGCCACCAGTGACCCACTTGGGGCCAACGTCCTGACTTTC
J gene: TRBJ2-6
V gene: TRBV24-1
clone size: -
D gene: -

CDR3 protein: CASSQEYAGRYGYTF
CDR3 DNA: TGCGCCAGCAGCCAAGAATACGCAGGGCGCTATGGCTACACCTTC
J gene: TRBJ1-2
V gene: TRBV4-3
clone size: -
D gene: -

CDR3 protein: CSAGNLLAGSTDTQYF
CDR3 DNA: TGCAGTGCTGGCAACCTGCTAGCGGGGAGCACAGATACGCAGTATTTT
J gene: TRBJ2-3
V gene: TRBV20-1
clone size: -
D gene: TRBD2

CDR3 protein: CASSPKSTGVHEQYF
CDR3 DNA: TGTGCCAGCAGTCCCAAGTCCACAGGGGTTCACGAGCAGTACTTC
J gene: TRBJ2-7
V gene: TRBV7-9
clone size: -
D gene: TRBD1

CDR3 protein: CASTRQRQETQYF
CDR3 DNA: TGTGCCAGCACGCGACAGCGACAAGAGACCCAGTACTTC
J gene: TRBJ2-5
V gene: TRBV12-3/TRBV12-4
clone size: few
D gene: -

CDR3 protein: CASSAGGYTEAFF
CDR3 DNA: TGTGCCAGCAGCGCGGGGGGCTACACTGAAGCTTTCTTT
J gene: TRBJ1-1
V gene: TRBV6-6
clone size: few
D gene: -

CDR3 protein: CASSLALGGAGYGYTF
CDR3 DNA: TGTGCCAGCAGCCTAGCCCTGGGGGGGGCGGGCTATGGCTACACCTTC
J gene: TRBJ1-2
V gene: TRBV7-9
clone size: few
D gene: -

CDR3 protein: CASSYERGRETQYF
CDR3 DNA: TGTGCCAGCAGTTACGAGAGGGGGAGAGAGACCCAGTACTTC
J gene: TRBJ2-5
V gene: TRBV28
clone size: few
D gene: -

CDR3 protein: CASSSPIPTSGVYNEQFF
CDR3 DNA: TGCGCCAGCAGCTCACCCATACCGACTAGCGGGGTATACAATGAGCAGTTCTTC
J gene: TRBJ2-1
V gene: TRBV5-1
clone size: -
D gene: TRBD2

CDR3 protein: CASSLAWQGAKEQYF
CDR3 DNA: TGTGCCAGCAGCTTAGCGTGGCAGGGGGCGAAGGAGCAGTACTTC
J gene: TRBJ2-4
V gene: TRBV7-9
clone size: few
D gene: TRBD1